The 11 T cell receptor beta chains below all came from one sample that was sequenced in a study of beta chain features in type 1 diabetes. Whole-study findings and limits: Moderate yet significant TCRB CDR3 shortening was seen in Type 1 diabetes patients in all four CD4+ subsets.

Of the isolated RNA, all was reverse transcribed, and so the sequenced material was expressed TCRB transcripts. The table came from immunoSEQ multiplex PCR; TCRdb's copy has only in-frame clones and leaves some out. The table lists about 160,000 clones, 63% of them singletons. The antigens these receptors bind are not known. Material for sequencing was naive CD4+ T cells from blood. The receptor source for this set is a man aged 25-45 years with type 1 diabetes.

The chain recombines TRBV7-9 with TRBJ1-2; D not resolved. V gave up 8 bases and J gave up 1 base, with 11 bases separating them. CDR1 SEHNR and CDR2 FQNEAQ come from the germline V gene (reference sequence). This CDR3 is built from 13 residues. CDR3 sequence (DNA): TGTGCCAGCGGAGGGCTGGGTAACTATGGCTACACCTTC. Residues: CASGGLGNYGYTF. Supplemented by reference TRBV7-9 and TRBJ1-2, the full variable domain reads DTGVSQNPRHKITKRGQNVTFRCDPISEHNRLYWYRQTLGQGPEFLTYFQNEAQLEKSRLLSDRFSAERPKGSFSTLEIQRTEQGDSAMYLCASGGLGNYGYTFGSGTRLTVV.

The genes are TRBV4-2 and TRBJ2-2, with a possible D match to TRBD1 (5 bases). Germline V gene lookup returns CDR1 LGHNA and CDR2 YNFKEQ. Trimming shortened V by 0 bases and J by 6 bases, and 14 bases separated the two germline ends. This CDR3 comprises 16 residues. DNA for the CDR3: TGTGCCAGCAGCCAAGATGACCAGGGATGGTCCGGGGAGCTGTTTTTT. Translated, it gives CASSQDDQGWSGELFF.

This clone was seen more than once but under ten times. In DNA form, the CDR3 reads TGTGCCAGCTCACCATTTCCGGGGAGGGGTGAGCAGTTCTTC. This sequence encodes CASSPFPGRGEQFF. V gene TRBV18 combines with J gene TRBJ2-1; the match to TRBD2 covers 7 bases. V gave up 2 bases and J gave up 9 bases; unmatched junction bases: 7. The CDR3 contains 14 residues. Germline loops: CDR1 KGHSH, CDR2 LQKENI.

The V and J genes are TRBV23-1 and TRBJ2-3, with 10 bases matching TRBD1. TRBV23-1 is reported as an ORF; its role is uncertain. J lost 6 bases, V lost 0 bases, and 6 bases had no gene match. The CDR3 is 16 amino acids. CDR3: CASSQSSGTGVDTQYF. CDR3 sequence (DNA): TGCGCCAGCAGTCAATCCTCTGGGACAGGGGTTGATACGCAGTATTTT.

The V and J genes are TRBV7-9 and TRBJ2-6; D is perhaps TRBD1 (6 bases). In germline, CDR1 is SEHNR, CDR2 FQNEAQ (reference sequence). CDR3 size: 15 residues. Between the trimmed V and J ends, which lost 3 bases and 4 bases, there was a span of 10 bases. The CDR3 loop is CASSLRTAGANVLTF. For the CDR3, the DNA is TGTGCCAGCAGCTTGCGGACAGCAGGGGCCAACGTCCTGACTTTC.

This clone was recorded only once. The chain recombines TRBV9 with TRBJ2-4, with D perhaps TRBD1 (6 bases). The CDR3 contains 16 residues. Deletions cut 6 bases from V and 7 bases from J, with 23 bases between. Germline V gives CDR1 SGDLS, CDR2 YYNGEE. CDR3 sequence: CASTPSVSGQGNIQYF. For the CDR3, the DNA is TGTGCCAGCACCCCCTCCGTCTCGGGACAAGGGAACATTCAGTACTTC.

The table lists this clone with a few counts. V usage is TRBV4-3 and J usage is TRBJ2-5; perhaps TRBD2 as D (5 bases). Germline lookup yields CDR1 LGHNA and CDR2 YSLEER. V was trimmed by 0 bases and J by 5 bases, leaving 16 bases between them. The length of the CDR3 is 16 residues. This chain's CDR3 is CASSQDSSAGLETQYF. CDR3 in DNA: TGCGCCAGCAGCCAAGATTCGTCTGCGGGCCTCGAGACCCAGTACTTC.

Regarding this clone: The same CDR3 can be traced to other DNA sequences in this sample. This chain connects TRBV7-2 to TRBJ2-3, with D uncertain. Germline CDR1 reads SGHTA; CDR2 reads FQGNSA. The CDR3 covers 12 residues. Between the trimmed V and J ends, which lost 4 bases and 1 base, there was a span of 3 bases. Here the CDR3 DNA reads TGTGCCAGCAGCTCCGGCACAGATACGCAGTATTTT. It encodes CASSSGTDTQYF.

The gene calls are TRBV1 and TRBJ2-7; the table's D gene call, TRBD1, was not cross checked with the DNA. TRBV1 is marked as a pseudogene. This CDR3 region has 15 residues. This CDR3 is CTSSCDRTGDYEQYF. Written as DNA, the CDR3 is TGCACCAGCAGCTGTGACCGGACAGGGGACTACGAGCAGTACTTC.

Turning to this clone: Different DNA sequences within this sample yield the same CDR3. V gene TRBV20-1 combines with J gene TRBJ2-7, with a weak D call TRBD2 (6 bases). With 6 bases removed from V and 4 bases from J, the gap between germline ends came to 10 bases. The CDR3 covers 11 residues. The germline CDR1 and CDR2 sequences are DFQATT and SNEGSKA (reference sequence). CDR3 region: CSAPRGYEQYF. CDR3 in DNA: TGCAGTGCCCCTCGGGGGTACGAGCAGTACTTC.

The gene calls are TRBV11-2 and TRBJ2-1, with a weak D call TRBD2 (6 bases). The V gene's germline CDR1 is SGHAT and CDR2 FQNNGV. Trimming pared 3 bases from V and 6 bases from J, leaving 12 bases between. This CDR3 is built from 14 residues. The CDR3 coding sequence is TGTGCCAGCAGCTTCGGGAGCTTCGGCAATGAGCAGTTCTTC. Amino acids: CASSFGSFGNEQFF.